In its sample, the clone carrying this T cell receptor (beta chain) was seen many times. Its antigen is undetermined. These data come from a study of identical twins. General study results and limits: Possibly, invariant MAIT and iNKT cells partly confounded zero-insertion analyses. A lower insertion count was a feature of abundant cord blood beta clonotypes, with no such feature in memory repertoires. Twin-shared out-of-frame alpha sequences showed excess low generation probability.

This CDR3 is built from 17 residues. V gave up 5 bases and J gave up 6 bases; unmatched junction bases: 14. CDR1 is SGHRS, CDR2 YFSETQ, per germline. TCRdb independently ran MiXCR on the 5' RACE reads; one entry per CDR3 protein. Seen here are 640,000 or so distinct CDR3 sequences, 6.1% observed once, and the top ten hold 1.5% to 2%. The sequence was collected from a man younger than 35 in good health. The J gene is TRBJ2-2, the V gene TRBV5-1; the match to TRBD2 covers 9 bases. The specimen was naive T cells sorted from blood. This chain's CDR3 is CASRVPYRGREAGELFF. The CDR3, as DNA: TGCGCCAGCAGAGTCCCCTACCGCGGGAGGGAGGCCGGGGAGCTGTTTTTT.